This T cell receptor (beta chain) derives from a study of T cells in Graves' hyperthyroidism and ophthalmopathy. This CDR3 is built from 15 residues. The V gene lost 5 bases and the J gene lost 3 bases, with 14 bases spanning the gap. Germline V gives CDR1 SGHTA, CDR2 FQGTGA. In its sample, this clonotype was seen many times. RNA transcripts provided the source from which TCR beta CDR3 regions were amplified. The TCR CDR3 was amplified in a first-round RT-PCR using the HTBI primer set. TCRdb re-called the multiplex PCR reads through MiXCR, storing one row per CDR3 protein. The table includes a few hundred thousand distinct CDR3 sequences, around 18% detected once.

This TCR was sampled from a young man with Graves' ophthalmopathy. The rearrangement uses TRBV7-3 and TRBJ2-1; tentatively, D is TRBD1 (6 bases). The sample comprised blood. As DNA, the CDR3 is TGTGCCAGCAGCCTCAACAGGGATTTCTACAATGAGCAGTTCTTC. Its translation: CASSLNRDFYNEQFF.